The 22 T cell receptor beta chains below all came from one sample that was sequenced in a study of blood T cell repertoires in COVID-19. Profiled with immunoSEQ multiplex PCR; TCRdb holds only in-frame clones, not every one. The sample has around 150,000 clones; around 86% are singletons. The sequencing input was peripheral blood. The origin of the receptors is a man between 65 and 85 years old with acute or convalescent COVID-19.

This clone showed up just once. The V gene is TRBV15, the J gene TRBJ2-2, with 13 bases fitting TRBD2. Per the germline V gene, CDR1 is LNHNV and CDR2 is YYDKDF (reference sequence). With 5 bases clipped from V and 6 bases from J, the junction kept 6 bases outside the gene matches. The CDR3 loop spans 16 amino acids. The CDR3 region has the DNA TGTGCCACCAGCCTACTAGCGGGAGGGCGGTCCGGGGAGCTGTTTTTT. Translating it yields CATSLLAGGRSGELFF.

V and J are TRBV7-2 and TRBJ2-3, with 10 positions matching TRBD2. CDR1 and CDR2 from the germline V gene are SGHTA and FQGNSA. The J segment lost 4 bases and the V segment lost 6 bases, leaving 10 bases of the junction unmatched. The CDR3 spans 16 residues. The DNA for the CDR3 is TGTGCCAGCAGGCTAGCGGGAGTTACAGGGGCAGATACGCAGTATTTT. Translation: CASRLAGVTGADTQYF.

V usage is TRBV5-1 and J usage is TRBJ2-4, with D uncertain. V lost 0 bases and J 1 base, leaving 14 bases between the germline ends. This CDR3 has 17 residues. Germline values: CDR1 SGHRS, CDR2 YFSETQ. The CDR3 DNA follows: TGCGCCAGCAGCTTGGATCTAGGCAACTTTGCCAAAAACATTCAGTACTTC. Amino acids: CASSLDLGNFAKNIQYF.

The CDR3 here is CASSLVGGKNYEQYF. CDR3 bases: TGTGCCAGCAGCTTAGTAGGGGGAAAGAACTACGAGCAGTACTTC. The V and J genes are TRBV7-2 and TRBJ2-7; a weak D match, TRBD1 (6 bases). This CDR3 comprises 15 residues. Trimming cost V 1 base and J 3 bases, with 13 bases left between them. CDR1 is SGHTA and CDR2 is FQGNSA in the germline V gene.

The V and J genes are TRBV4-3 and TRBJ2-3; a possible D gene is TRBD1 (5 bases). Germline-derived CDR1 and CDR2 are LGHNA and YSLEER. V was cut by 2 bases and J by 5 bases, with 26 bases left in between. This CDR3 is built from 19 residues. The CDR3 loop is CASSQREVGVVGSRDTQYF. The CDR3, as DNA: TGCGCCAGCAGCCAAAGGGAAGTAGGGGTGGTGGGGTCGAGAGATACGCAGTATTTT.

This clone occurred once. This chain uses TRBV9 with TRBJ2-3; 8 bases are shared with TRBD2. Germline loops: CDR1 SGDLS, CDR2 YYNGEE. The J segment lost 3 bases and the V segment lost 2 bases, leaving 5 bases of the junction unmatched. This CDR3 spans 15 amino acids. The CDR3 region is CASSVGAGATDTQYF. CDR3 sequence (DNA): TGTGCCAGCAGCGTTGGAGCGGGAGCAACAGATACGCAGTATTTT. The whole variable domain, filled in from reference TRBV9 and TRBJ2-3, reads DSGVTQTPKHLITATGQRVTLRCSPRSGDLSVYWYQQSLDQGLQFLIQYYNGEERAKGNILERFSAQQFPDLHSELNLSSLELGDSALYFCASSVGAGATDTQYFGPGTRLTVL.

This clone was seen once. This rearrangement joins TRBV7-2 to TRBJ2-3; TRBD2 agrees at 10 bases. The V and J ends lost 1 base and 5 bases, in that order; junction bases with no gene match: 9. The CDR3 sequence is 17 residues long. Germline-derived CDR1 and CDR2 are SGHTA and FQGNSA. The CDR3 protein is CASSLVASGRGVDTQYF. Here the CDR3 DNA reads TGTGCCAGCAGCTTAGTCGCTAGCGGGAGAGGGGTAGATACGCAGTATTTT.

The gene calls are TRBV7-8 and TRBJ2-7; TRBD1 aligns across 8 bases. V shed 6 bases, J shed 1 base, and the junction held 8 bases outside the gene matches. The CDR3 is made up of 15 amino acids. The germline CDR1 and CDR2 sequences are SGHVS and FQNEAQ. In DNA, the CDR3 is TGTGCCAGCAGGCGTGGACAGGGTGTGTCCTACGAGCAGTACTTC. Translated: CASRRGQGVSYEQYF.

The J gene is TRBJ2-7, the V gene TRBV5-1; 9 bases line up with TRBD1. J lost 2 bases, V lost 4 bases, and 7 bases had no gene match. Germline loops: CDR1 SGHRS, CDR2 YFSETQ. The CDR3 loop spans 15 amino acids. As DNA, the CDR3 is TGCGCCAGCAGCCTGGACAGGGGCCTAACCTACGAGCAGTACTTC. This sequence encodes CASSLDRGLTYEQYF.

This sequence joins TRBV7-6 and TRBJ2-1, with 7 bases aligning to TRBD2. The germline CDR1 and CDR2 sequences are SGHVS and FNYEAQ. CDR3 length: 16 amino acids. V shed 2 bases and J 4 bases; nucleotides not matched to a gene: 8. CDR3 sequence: CASSLYLLAEYNEQFF. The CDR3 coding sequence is TGTGCCAGCAGCTTATATCTTCTAGCGGAGTACAATGAGCAGTTCTTC. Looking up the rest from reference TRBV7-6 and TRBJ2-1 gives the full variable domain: GAGVSQSPRYKVTKRGQDVALRCDPISGHVSLYWYRQALGQGPEFLTYFNYEAQQDKSGLPNDRFSAERPEGSISTLTIQRTEQRDSAMYRCASSLYLLAEYNEQFFGPGTRLTVL.

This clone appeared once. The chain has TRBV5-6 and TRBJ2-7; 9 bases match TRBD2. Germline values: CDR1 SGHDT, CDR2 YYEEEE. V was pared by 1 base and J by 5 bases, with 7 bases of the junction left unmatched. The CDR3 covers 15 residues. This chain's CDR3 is CASSLTGTSPHEQYF. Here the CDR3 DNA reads TGTGCCAGCAGCTTGACCGGGACTAGCCCCCACGAGCAGTACTTC.

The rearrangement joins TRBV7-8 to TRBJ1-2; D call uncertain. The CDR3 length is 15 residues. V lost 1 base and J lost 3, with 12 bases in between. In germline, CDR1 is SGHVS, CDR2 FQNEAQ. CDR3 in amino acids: CASSLGGVVDYGYTF. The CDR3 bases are TGTGCCAGCAGCTTAGGCGGGGTTGTAGACTATGGCTACACCTTC.

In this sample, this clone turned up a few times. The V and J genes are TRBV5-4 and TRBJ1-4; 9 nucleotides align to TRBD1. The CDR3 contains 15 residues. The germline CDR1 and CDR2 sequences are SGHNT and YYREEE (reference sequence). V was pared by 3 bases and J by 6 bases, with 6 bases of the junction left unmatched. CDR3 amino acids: CASSSPGQGHEKLFF. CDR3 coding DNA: TGTGCCAGCAGCTCTCCGGGACAGGGACATGAAAAACTGTTTTTT. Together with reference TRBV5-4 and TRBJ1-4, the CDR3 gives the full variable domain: ETGVTQSPTHLIKTRGQQVTLRCSSQSGHNTVSWYQQALGQGPQFIFQYYREEENGRGNFPPRFSGLQFPNYSSELNVNALELDDSALYLCASSSPGQGHEKLFFGSGTQLSVL.

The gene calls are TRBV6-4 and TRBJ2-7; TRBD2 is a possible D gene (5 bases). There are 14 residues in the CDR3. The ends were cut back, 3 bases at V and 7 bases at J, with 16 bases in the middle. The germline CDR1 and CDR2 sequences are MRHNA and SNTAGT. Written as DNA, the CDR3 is TGTGCCAGCAGTGAAGAAAGTGCGAGCGGAGAGCAGTACTTC. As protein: CASSEESASGEQYF.

CDR3 DNA: TGTGCCAGCCCGAGGGAGGTTGACAGGGGAGTTACAGATACAGATACGCAGTATTTT. Translation gives CASPREVDRGVTDTDTQYF. V and J are TRBV21-1 and TRBJ2-3; the listed D gene, TRBD1, was not tested against the DNA. TRBV21-1 is noted as a pseudogene. The CDR3 totals 19 residues.

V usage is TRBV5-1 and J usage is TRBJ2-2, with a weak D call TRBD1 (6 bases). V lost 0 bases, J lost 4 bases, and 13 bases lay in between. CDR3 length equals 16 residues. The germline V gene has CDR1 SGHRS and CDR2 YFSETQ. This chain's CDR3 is CASSLGSGVGTGELFF. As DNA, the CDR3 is TGCGCCAGCAGCTTGGGGTCAGGGGTTGGCACCGGGGAGCTGTTTTTT.

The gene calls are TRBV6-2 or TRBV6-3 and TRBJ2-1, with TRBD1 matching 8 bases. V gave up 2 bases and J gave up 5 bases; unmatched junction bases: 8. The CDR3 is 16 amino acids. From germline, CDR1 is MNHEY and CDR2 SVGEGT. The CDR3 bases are TGTGCCAGCAGTTACCCAGGACAGGGACCTAACAATGAGCAGTTCTTC. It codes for CASSYPGQGPNNEQFF.

The CDR3 DNA reads TGTGCCAGCACATCGACAGGGTTCGCCACTGAAGCTTTCTTT. Translating gives CASTSTGFATEAFF. The genes are TRBV7-6 and TRBJ1-1, with 7 bases fitting TRBD1. This CDR3 is built from 14 residues. Trimming at V came to 7 bases and at J to 4 bases, leaving 9 bases not matched to a gene. Germline CDR1 reads SGHVS; CDR2 reads FNYEAQ.

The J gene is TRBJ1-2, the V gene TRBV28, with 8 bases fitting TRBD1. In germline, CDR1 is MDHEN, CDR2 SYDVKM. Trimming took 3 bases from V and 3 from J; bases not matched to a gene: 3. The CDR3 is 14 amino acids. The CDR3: CASSFGQGYYGYTF. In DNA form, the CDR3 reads TGTGCCAGCAGTTTCGGACAGGGATACTATGGCTACACCTTC.

Here the CDR3 DNA reads TGTGCCAGCACCTTAATCGGGGAGCCAGATACGCAGTATTTT. The encoded protein is CASTLIGEPDTQYF. V is TRBV6-5 and J is TRBJ2-3; D might be TRBD2 (5 bases). Germline-derived CDR1 and CDR2 are MNHEY and SVGAGI. This CDR3 contains 14 residues. Trimming stripped 7 bases from V and 4 bases from J, with 15 bases between.

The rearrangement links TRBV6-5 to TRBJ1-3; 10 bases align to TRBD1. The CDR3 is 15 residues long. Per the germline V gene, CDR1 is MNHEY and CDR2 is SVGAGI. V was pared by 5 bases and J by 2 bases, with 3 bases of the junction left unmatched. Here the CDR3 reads CASSKTGGTGNTIYF. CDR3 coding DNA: TGTGCCAGCAGTAAGACAGGGGGCACTGGAAACACCATATATTTT.

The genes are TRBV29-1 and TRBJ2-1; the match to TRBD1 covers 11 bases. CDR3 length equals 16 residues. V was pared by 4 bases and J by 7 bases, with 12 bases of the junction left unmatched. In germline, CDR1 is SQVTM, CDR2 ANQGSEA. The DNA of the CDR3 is TGCAGCGTTGGGGACAGGGGGTACAAGGGGCGGAATGAGCAGTTCTTC. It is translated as CSVGDRGYKGRNEQFF.